This TCR beta chain was captured by sequencing in a study of response to subunit inactivated influenza vaccine. The study, taken as a whole, reports: After each seasonal influenza vaccination, few new T cells are recruited, the authors suggested.

TCRdb passed the RT-PCR reads through MiXCR, listing each CDR3 protein once. The sample carries approximately 700,000 distinct CDR3 sequences, more than 15% recorded once. As to this clonotype: Its antigen is currently unknown.

Germline V gene lookup returns CDR1 SQVTM and CDR2 ANQGSEA. The V gene end was trimmed by 3 bases and the J gene end by 2 bases; junction bases not matched to a gene: 5. The CDR3 length is 15 residues. The rearrangement joins TRBV29-1 to TRBJ2-3; TRBD1 matches 10 bases. This sample comprised PBMCs from blood, obtained 11 to 12 days after vaccination. The receptor comes from a man aged 45-65 years who received an inactivated influenza vaccine. The CDR3 protein is CSVEGDRGHTDTQYF. The CDR3, as DNA: TGCAGCGTTGAGGGGGACAGGGGCCACACAGATACGCAGTATTTT.